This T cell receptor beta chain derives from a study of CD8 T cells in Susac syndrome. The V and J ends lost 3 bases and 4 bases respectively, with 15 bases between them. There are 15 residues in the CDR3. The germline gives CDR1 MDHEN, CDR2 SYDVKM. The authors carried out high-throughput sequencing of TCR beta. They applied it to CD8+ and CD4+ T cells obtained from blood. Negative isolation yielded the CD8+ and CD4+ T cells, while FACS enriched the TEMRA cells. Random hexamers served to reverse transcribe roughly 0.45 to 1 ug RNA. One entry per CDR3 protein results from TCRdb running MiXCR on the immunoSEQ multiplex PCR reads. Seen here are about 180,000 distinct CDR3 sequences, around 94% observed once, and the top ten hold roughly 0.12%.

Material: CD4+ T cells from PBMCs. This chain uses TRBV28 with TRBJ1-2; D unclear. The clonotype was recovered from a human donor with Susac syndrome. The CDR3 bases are TGTGCCAGCAGTTTGGTATCGAGGAACCTCTATGGCTACACCTTC. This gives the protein CASSLVSRNLYGYTF.